Below are 18 T cell receptor beta chains sequenced from a single sample in a study of neurological immune-mediated disorders. MiXCR, run by TCRdb on the 5' RACE reads, gives a single entry per CDR3 protein. The data contain 50,000 or so distinct CDR3 sequences, 3% to 4% of them seen just once; the ten biggest clones take up 7.1%. The sample was PBMCs. The receptor set was obtained from a woman aged 55-69 years with multiple sclerosis.

This clonotype was counted ten times or more. The chain links TRBV7-2 to TRBJ1-5, with D possibly matching TRBD1 (6 bases). Between the trimmed V and J ends, which lost 1 base and 7 bases, there was a span of 14 bases. This CDR3 comprises 15 residues. Germline V lookup: CDR1 SGHTA, CDR2 FQGNSA. The CDR3 DNA follows: TGTGCCAGCAGCTTAGGAGGGGCAGGGGCCCAGCCCCAGCATTTT. Amino acid sequence: CASSLGGAGAQPQHF.

This clonotype came up a few times. Possible read error: a much larger clone is one base away. The V and J genes are TRBV5-1 and TRBJ2-3; no definite D call. Germline V gene lookup returns CDR1 SGHRS and CDR2 YFSETQ. The CDR3 is 15 amino acids. For the CDR3, the DNA is TGCGCCGGCAGCCCTGCTACAACCATTGCAGATACGCAGTATTTT. As protein: CAGSPATTIADTQYF. The full variable domain, with the rest looked up from reference TRBV5-1 and TRBJ2-3, is KAGVTQTPRYLIKTRGQQVTLSCSPISGHRSVSWYQQTPGQGLQFLFEYFSETQRNKGNFPGRFSGRQFSNSRSEMNVSTLELGDSALYLCAGSPATTIADTQYFGPGTRLTVL.

In this sample, this clonotype turned up many times. V is TRBV6-6 and J is TRBJ1-2, with D possibly matching TRBD1 (5 bases). Trimming took 7 bases from V and 4 from J, leaving 13 bases between them. The CDR3 consists of 13 residues. Germline CDR1 reads MNHNY; CDR2 reads SVGAGI (reference sequence). The CDR3 coding sequence is TGTGCCAGCACCCCTGGGGGGTTCTATGGCTACACCTTC. This codes for CASTPGGFYGYTF.

This clonotype was picked up many times. The chain uses TRBV6-5 and TRBJ2-7; 9 bases map to TRBD1. CDR1 MNHEY and CDR2 SVGAGI come from the germline V gene. This CDR3 contains 15 residues. Unmatched junction bases numbered 7, after V lost 2 bases and J lost 5 bases. CDR3 bases: TGTGCCAGCAGTTACGGGACAGGGAGTGCGAACGAGCAGTACTTC. Protein product: CASSYGTGSANEQYF.

This clonotype was detected ten times or more. This chain connects TRBV7-2 to TRBJ2-7, with D maybe TRBD1 (5 bases). Trimming stripped 0 bases from V and 2 bases from J, with 8 bases between. The CDR3 spans 14 residues. Germline V CDR1 and CDR2: SGHTA, FQGNSA. CDR3 in amino acids: CASSLAQGPYEQYF. For the CDR3, the DNA is TGTGCCAGCAGCTTAGCGCAGGGCCCCTACGAGCAGTACTTC.

This clonotype was counted many times. The rearrangement joins TRBV4-2 to TRBJ1-2, with 7 bases fitting TRBD1. Trimming at V came to 0 bases and at J to 0 bases, leaving 4 bases not matched to a gene. The germline V gene has CDR1 LGHNA and CDR2 YNFKEQ. This CDR3 comprises 16 residues. The CDR3 bases are TGTGCCAGCAGCCAAGAGGGACAGTTCACTAACTATGGCTACACCTTC. Translation gives CASSQEGQFTNYGYTF.

This clonotype was seen many times. V is TRBV20-1 and J is TRBJ2-1, with 16 bases fitting TRBD2. The CDR3 length is 16 residues. The J segment lost 4 bases and the V segment lost 6 bases, leaving 6 bases of the junction unmatched. The germline gives CDR1 DFQATT, CDR2 SNEGSKA (reference sequence). The CDR3 spells CSAGGTSGRAYNEQFF. The CDR3 bases are TGCAGTGCAGGTGGGACTAGCGGGAGGGCTTACAATGAGCAGTTCTTC.

This clonotype was seen a handful of times. In DNA, the CDR3 is TGTGCCAGCAGCTTGGTAAGGGGAGGAGAGACCCAGTACTTC. This sequence encodes CASSLVRGGETQYF. The J gene is TRBJ2-5, the V gene TRBV5-4; possibly TRBD2 for D (6 bases). This CDR3 is built from 14 residues. V gave up 0 bases and J gave up 4 bases, with 10 bases separating them. Germline V gene lookup returns CDR1 SGHNT and CDR2 YYREEE (reference sequence). The whole variable domain, remainder taken from reference TRBV5-4 and TRBJ2-5, is ETGVTQSPTHLIKTRGQQVTLRCSSQSGHNTVSWYQQALGQGPQFIFQYYREEENGRGNFPPRFSGLQFPNYSSELNVNALELDDSALYLCASSLVRGGETQYFGPGTRLLVL.

This clonotype was counted at least ten times. V is TRBV20-1 and J is TRBJ2-3, with D perhaps TRBD2 (5 bases). Germline lookup yields CDR1 DFQATT and CDR2 SNEGSKA (reference sequence). The CDR3 extends over 17 amino acids. Trimming took 0 bases from V and 0 from J, leaving 16 bases between them. The CDR3 bases are TGCAGTGCTAGAGATCAGTGGTTAAGAGGGAGCACAGATACGCAGTATTTT. Amino acids: CSARDQWLRGSTDTQYF.

About this clonotype: A much larger clone differs from this one at a single base, so this may be a read error. The V call is TRBV27, the J call TRBJ2-7; 9 bases are shared with TRBD1. J gave up 7 bases and V 8 bases, and 15 bases lay outside the gene matches. The CDR3 length is 15 residues. Germline V lookup: CDR1 MNHEY, CDR2 SMNVEV (reference sequence). DNA of the CDR3: TGTGCCAGCCGAACGACCGGGACAGGGTTGTTAGAGCAGTACTTC. Translation gives CASRTTGTGLLEQYF.

This clonotype has only a few counts. The CDR3 DNA sequence: TGTGCCACCAGTGATTTAGCGACAGTCGGGGAGCTGTTTTTT. Translating gives CATSDLATVGELFF. This chain links TRBV24-1 with TRBJ2-2, with a tentative D call TRBD1 (5 bases). The V end lost 1 base, the J end lost 7 bases, and 9 bases lay between the germline ends. The CDR3 consists of 14 residues. Germline values: CDR1 KGHDR, CDR2 SFDVKD.

In this sample, this clonotype turned up many times. The CDR3 protein is CAIRGHESDIQYF. CDR3 nucleotide sequence: TGTGCCATCCGGGGACATGAATCAGACATTCAGTACTTC. This chain links TRBV10-3 with TRBJ2-4; D perhaps matches TRBD1 (6 bases). CDR3 length: 13 amino acids. Germline V gene lookup returns CDR1 ENHRY and CDR2 SYGVKD. Trimming shortened V by 8 bases and J by 8 bases, and 16 bases separated the two germline ends.

In this sample, this clonotype turned up many times. V gene TRBV18 combines with J gene TRBJ2-7; TRBD1 agrees at 10 bases. The CDR3 covers 15 residues. The V segment lost 3 bases and the J segment 0 bases; nucleotides outside the gene matches: 2. The germline gives CDR1 KGHSH, CDR2 LQKENI. CDR3 sequence: CASSPRDRGSYEQYF. In DNA form, the CDR3 reads TGTGCCAGCTCACCCCGGGACAGGGGCTCCTACGAGCAGTACTTC.

This clonotype was detected many times. This sequence joins TRBV20-1 and TRBJ2-3, with TRBD2 identical over 14 bases. CDR3 size: 18 residues. The germline V gene has CDR1 DFQATT and CDR2 SNEGSKA (reference sequence). The J segment lost 2 bases and the V segment lost 0 bases, leaving 7 bases of the junction unmatched. This CDR3 reads CSARDPGLAGGLTDTQYF. The CDR3 bases are TGCAGTGCTAGAGATCCTGGACTAGCGGGGGGACTCACAGATACGCAGTATTTT.

This clonotype was counted only a few times. Being one base from a much bigger clone, this may be a read error. V gene TRBV20-1 combines with J gene TRBJ1-2; 9 positions match TRBD1. The CDR3 spans 12 residues. In germline, CDR1 is DFQATT, CDR2 SNEGSKA (reference sequence). The CDR3, as DNA: TGCAGGGCCCGGGACAGGGACTATGGCTACACCTTC. It codes for CRARDRDYGYTF.

This clonotype was picked up many times. This chain links TRBV20-1 with TRBJ2-2, with TRBD2 as a possible D gene (6 bases). V was cut by 0 bases and J by 5 bases, with 16 bases left in between. Germline CDR1 is DFQATT and CDR2 is SNEGSKA (reference sequence). CDR3 size: 16 residues. The CDR3 DNA sequence: TGCAGTGCTAGAGACCAGATGGGCGGGATAACCGGGGAGCTGTTTTTT. This sequence encodes CSARDQMGGITGELFF.

Many counts were recorded for this clonotype. The CDR3 DNA is TGTGCCAGCAGCTTGGTTCGGGGGAATCAGCCCCAGCATTTT. As protein: CASSLVRGNQPQHF. This rearrangement joins TRBV5-6 to TRBJ1-5; tentative D call: TRBD1 (5 bases). The CDR3 covers 14 residues. V lost 0 bases to trimming and J lost 4 bases, with 8 bases between them. The germline V gene has CDR1 SGHDT and CDR2 YYEEEE. Looking up the rest from reference TRBV5-6 and TRBJ1-5 gives the full variable domain: DAGVTQSPTHLIKTRGQQVTLRCSPKSGHDTVSWYQQALGQGPQFIFQYYEEEERQRGNFPDRFSGHQFPNYSSELNVNALLLGDSALYLCASSLVRGNQPQHFGDGTRLSIL.

This clonotype was recorded many times. This chain joins TRBV10-3 and TRBJ2-7; possible D gene TRBD2, 5 bases. The CDR3 sequence is 15 residues long. Germline V lookup: CDR1 ENHRY, CDR2 SYGVKD. Trimming removed 2 bases from V and 0 bases from J, with 11 bases in between. CDR3 protein: CAISEGETASYEQYF. The CDR3 DNA follows: TGTGCCATCAGTGAGGGGGAGACCGCCTCCTACGAGCAGTACTTC.